The text below deals with one T cell receptor beta chain. This entry comes from a study of blood T cell repertoires in COVID-19. The germline V gene encodes CDR1 KGHDR and CDR2 SFDVKD. V dropped 3 bases and J dropped 4 bases, with 18 bases sitting between them. There are 17 residues in the CDR3. Assay: immunoSEQ multiplex PCR; the TCRdb copy retains only in-frame clones and omits some. The table lists about 91,000 clones, around 88% of them singletons, with 7.5% to 10% in the top ten. Source material: peripheral blood. V usage is TRBV24-1 and J usage is TRBJ2-1; D possibly corresponds to TRBD1 (7 bases). The TCR sequence derives from a woman in her 70s with acute or convalescent COVID-19. CDR3 sequence (DNA): TGTGCCACCAGTGATGGAGGGGGCCCAACGGTTTACAATGAGCAGTTCTTC. The encoded protein is CATSDGGGPTVYNEQFF.